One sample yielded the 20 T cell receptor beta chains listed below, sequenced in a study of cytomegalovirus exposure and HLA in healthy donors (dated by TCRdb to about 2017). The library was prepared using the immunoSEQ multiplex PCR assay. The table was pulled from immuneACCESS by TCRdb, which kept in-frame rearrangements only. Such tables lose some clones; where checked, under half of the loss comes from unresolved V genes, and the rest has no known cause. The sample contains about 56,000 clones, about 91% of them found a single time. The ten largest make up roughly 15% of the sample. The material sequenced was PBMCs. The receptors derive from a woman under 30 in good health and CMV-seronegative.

The CDR3 region has the DNA TGTGCCAGCAGTGCCATAGGACAGTATAATTCACCCCTCCACTTT. As protein: CASSAIGQYNSPLHF. The chain joins TRBV6-1 to TRBJ1-6; D is perhaps TRBD1 (6 bases). The CDR3 has 15 amino acids. V shed 4 bases and J shed 4 bases, with 11 bases lying between them. Germline CDR1 MNHNS, CDR2 SASEGT.

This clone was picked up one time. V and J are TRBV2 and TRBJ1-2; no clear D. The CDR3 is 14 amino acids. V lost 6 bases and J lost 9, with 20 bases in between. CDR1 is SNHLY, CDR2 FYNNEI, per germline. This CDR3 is CASRAETSFYSYTF. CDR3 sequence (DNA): TGTGCCAGCAGGGCCGAGACTTCTTTTTATAGCTACACCTTC. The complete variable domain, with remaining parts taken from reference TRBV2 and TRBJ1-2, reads EPEVTQTPSHQVTQMGQEVILRCVPISNHLYFYWYRQILGQKVEFLVSFYNNEISEKSEIFDDQFSVERPDGSNFTLKIRSTKLEDSAMYFCASRAETSFYSYTFGSGTRLTVV.

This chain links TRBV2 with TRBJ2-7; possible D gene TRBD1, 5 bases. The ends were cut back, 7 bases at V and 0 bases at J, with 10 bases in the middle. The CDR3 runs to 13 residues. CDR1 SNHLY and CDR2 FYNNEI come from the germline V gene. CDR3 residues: CASKGHLSYEQYF. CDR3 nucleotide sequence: TGTGCCAGCAAAGGACATCTCTCCTACGAGCAGTACTTC.

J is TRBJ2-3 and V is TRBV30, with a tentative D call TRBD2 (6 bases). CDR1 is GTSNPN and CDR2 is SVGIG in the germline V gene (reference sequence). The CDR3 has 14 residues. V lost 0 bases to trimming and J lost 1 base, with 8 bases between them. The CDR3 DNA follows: TGTGCCTGGAGTGTACGACTAGGCACAGATACGCAGTATTTT. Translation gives CAWSVRLGTDTQYF.

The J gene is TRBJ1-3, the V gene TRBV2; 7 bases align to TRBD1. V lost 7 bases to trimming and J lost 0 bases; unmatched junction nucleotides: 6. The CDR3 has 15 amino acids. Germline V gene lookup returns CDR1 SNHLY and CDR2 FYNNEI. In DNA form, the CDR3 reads TGTGCCAGCACAGGGGGGACGGTCTCTGGAAACACCATATATTTT. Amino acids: CASTGGTVSGNTIYF.

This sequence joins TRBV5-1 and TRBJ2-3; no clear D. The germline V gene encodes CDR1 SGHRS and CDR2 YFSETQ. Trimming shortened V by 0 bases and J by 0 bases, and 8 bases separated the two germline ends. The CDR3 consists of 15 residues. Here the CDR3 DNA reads TGCGCCAGCAGCTTGGCGACAACTAGCACAGATACGCAGTATTTT. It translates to CASSLATTSTDTQYF.

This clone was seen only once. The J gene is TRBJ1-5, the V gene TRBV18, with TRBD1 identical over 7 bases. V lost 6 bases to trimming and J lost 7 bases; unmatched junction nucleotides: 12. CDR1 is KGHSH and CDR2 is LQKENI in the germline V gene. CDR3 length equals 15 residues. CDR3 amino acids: CASSTGARGDQPQHF. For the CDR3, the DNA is TGTGCCAGCTCCACCGGGGCCAGGGGGGACCAGCCCCAGCATTTT.

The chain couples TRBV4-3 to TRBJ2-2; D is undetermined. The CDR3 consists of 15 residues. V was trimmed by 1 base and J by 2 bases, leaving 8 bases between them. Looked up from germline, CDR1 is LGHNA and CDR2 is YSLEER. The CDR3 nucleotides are TGCGCCAGCAGCCAAGCCCACAGCAACACCGGGGAGCTGTTTTTT. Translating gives CASSQAHSNTGELFF.

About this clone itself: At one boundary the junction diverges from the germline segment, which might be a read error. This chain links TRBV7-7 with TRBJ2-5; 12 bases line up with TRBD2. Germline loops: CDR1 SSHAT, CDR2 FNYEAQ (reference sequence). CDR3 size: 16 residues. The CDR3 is CASSLGLAGGAETQYF. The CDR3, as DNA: TGTGCTAGCAGCTTAGGTCTAGCGGGAGGGGCAGAGACCCAGTACTTC.

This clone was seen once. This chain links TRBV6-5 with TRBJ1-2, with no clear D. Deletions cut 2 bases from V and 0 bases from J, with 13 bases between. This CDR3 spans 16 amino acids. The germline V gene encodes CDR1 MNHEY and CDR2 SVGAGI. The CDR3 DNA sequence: TGTGCCAGCAGTTACGGGCTCAACGGGGCTAACTATGGCTACACCTTC. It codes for CASSYGLNGANYGYTF.

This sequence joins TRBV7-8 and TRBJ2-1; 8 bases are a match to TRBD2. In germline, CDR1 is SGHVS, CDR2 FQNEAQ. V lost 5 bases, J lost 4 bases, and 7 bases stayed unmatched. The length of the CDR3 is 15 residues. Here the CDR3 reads CASSPSGGRYNEQFF. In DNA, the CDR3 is TGTGCCAGCAGCCCCAGCGGGGGAAGGTACAATGAGCAGTTCTTC. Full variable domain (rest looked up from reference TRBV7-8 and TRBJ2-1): GAGVSQSPRYKVAKRGQDVALRCDPISGHVSLFWYQQALGQGPEFLTYFQNEAQLDKSGLPSDRFFAERPEGSVSTLKIQRTQQEDSAVYLCASSPSGGRYNEQFFGPGTRLTVL.

The CDR3 DNA is TGTGCCAGTAGTATAGCGTGGGGCGGAGTACAAGAGACCCAGTACTTC. Amino acids: CASSIAWGGVQETQYF. The genes are TRBV19 and TRBJ2-5; the D gene is possibly TRBD1 (5 bases). Germline V gives CDR1 LNHDA, CDR2 SQIVND (reference sequence). The ends were cut back, 1 base at V and 2 bases at J, with 14 bases in the middle. The CDR3 extends over 16 amino acids.

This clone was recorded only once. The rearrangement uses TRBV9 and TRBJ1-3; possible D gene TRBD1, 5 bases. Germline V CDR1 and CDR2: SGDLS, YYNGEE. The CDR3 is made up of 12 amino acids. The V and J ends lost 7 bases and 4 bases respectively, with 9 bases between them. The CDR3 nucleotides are TGTGCCAGCGGGAGGGGCGGAAACACCATATATTTT. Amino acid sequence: CASGRGGNTIYF.

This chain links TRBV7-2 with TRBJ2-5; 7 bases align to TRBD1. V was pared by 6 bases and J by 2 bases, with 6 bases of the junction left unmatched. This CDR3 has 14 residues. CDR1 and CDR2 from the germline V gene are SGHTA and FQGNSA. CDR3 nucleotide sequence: TGTGCCAGCAGGGCCGGGACAGCACAAGAGACCCAGTACTTC. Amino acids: CASRAGTAQETQYF.

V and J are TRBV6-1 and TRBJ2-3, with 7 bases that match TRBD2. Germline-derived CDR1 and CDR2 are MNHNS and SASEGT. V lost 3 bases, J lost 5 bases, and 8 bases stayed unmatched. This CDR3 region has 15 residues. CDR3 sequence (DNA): TGTGCCAGCAGTGACGGGGGAGGGCCGAAAGATACGCAGTATTTT. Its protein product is CASSDGGGPKDTQYF.

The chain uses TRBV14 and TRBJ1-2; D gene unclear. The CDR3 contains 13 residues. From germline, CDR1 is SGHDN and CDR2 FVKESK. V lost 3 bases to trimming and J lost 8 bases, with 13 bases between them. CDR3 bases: TGTGCCAGCAGCCACTCCGGGTCTCGAGGCTACACCTTC. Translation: CASSHSGSRGYTF.

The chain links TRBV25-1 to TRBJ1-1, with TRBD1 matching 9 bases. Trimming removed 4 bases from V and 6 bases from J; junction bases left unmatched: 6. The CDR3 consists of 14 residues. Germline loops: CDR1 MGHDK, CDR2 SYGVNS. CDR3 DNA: TGTGCCAGCAGTGTTACAGGGGGCACCTCTGAAGCTTTCTTT. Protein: CASSVTGGTSEAFF. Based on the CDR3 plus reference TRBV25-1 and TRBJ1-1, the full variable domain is EADIYQTPRYLVIGTGKKITLECSQTMGHDKMYWYQQDPGMELHLIHYSYGVNSTEKGDLSSESTVSRIRTEHFPLTLESARPSHTSQYLCASSVTGGTSEAFFGQGTRLTVV.

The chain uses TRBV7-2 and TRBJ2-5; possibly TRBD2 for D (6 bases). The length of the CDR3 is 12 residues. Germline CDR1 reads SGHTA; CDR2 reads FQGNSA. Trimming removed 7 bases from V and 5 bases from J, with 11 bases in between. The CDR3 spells CASTAGMETQYF. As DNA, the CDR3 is TGTGCCAGCACGGCGGGAATGGAGACCCAGTACTTC.

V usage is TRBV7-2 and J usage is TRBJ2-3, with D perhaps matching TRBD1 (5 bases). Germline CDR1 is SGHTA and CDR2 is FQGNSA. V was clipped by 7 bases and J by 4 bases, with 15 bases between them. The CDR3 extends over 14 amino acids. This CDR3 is CASTPRQSPDTQYF. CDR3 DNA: TGTGCCAGCACCCCGAGACAGAGCCCAGATACGCAGTATTTT.

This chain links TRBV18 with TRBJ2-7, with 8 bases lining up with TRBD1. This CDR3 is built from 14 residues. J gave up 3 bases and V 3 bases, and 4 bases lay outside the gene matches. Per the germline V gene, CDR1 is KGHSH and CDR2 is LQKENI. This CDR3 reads CASSPETGVYEQYF. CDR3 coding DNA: TGTGCCAGCTCACCGGAGACAGGGGTCTACGAGCAGTACTTC.